This T cell receptor (beta chain) emerged from a study of cytomegalovirus exposure and HLA in healthy donors. V lost 5 bases and J lost 2; bases outside the gene matches: 6. Germline-derived CDR1 and CDR2 are MDHEN and SYDVKM. This CDR3 has 15 residues. Both 60 Vbeta primers and 13 Jbeta primers went into the PCR. TCRdb's copy holds only in-frame clones and misses some; the assay was immunoSEQ multiplex PCR. The sample yields about 300,000 clones, 70% to 90% seen once. The specimen sequenced was PBMCs. The chain is built from TRBV28 and TRBJ1-5; the match to TRBD1 covers 7 bases. This receptor was obtained from a man aged 40-49 years in good health and CMV-seropositive. This CDR3 is CASSHRGRGNQPQHF. For the CDR3, the DNA is TGTGCCAGCAGTCACAGGGGTCGCGGCAATCAGCCCCAGCATTTT.